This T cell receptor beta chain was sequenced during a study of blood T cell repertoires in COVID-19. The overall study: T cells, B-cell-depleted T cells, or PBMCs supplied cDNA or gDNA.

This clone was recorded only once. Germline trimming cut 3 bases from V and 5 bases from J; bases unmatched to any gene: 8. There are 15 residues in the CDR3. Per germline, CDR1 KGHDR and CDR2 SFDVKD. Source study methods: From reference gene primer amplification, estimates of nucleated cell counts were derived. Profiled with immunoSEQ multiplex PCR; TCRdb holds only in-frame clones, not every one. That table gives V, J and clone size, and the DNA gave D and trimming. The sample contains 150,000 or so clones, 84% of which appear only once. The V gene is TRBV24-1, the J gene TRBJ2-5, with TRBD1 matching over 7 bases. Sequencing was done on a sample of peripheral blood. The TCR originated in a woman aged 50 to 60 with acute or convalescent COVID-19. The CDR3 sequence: CATSDAGTAEETQYF. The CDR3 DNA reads TGTGCCACCAGTGATGCCGGGACAGCAGAGGAGACCCAGTACTTC.